The clone carrying this T cell receptor (beta chain) showed up just a few times. Its antigen is not known. This sample stems from a study of T-cell memory formation after mild COVID-19. Across the study: TCR clusters showed largely donor specificity.

Broader study findings: Shrinking CD4+ clones resided mostly in CM and EM, and CD8+ ones in EMRA. Memory from before infection featured some responding clones, which suggests cross-reactive memory joined.

Constant-segment primers served in 5'RACE that generated TCR alpha and TCR beta cDNA libraries bearing sample barcodes and UMIs. TCRdb redid the calling of the 5' RACE reads with MiXCR, one entry per CDR3 protein. Of 120,000 to 150,000 distinct CDR3 sequences listed, 15% to 20% are singletons. The germline V and J ends were trimmed by 6 bases and 5 bases, with 22 bases remaining between them. The CDR3 is made up of 15 amino acids. CDR1 DFQATT and CDR2 SNEGSKA come from the germline V gene (reference sequence). Sequencing was performed on PBMCs or a T cell subset sorted from them (not recorded which). The receptor was isolated from an adult woman who had mild COVID-19 (a few samples of this study predate the infection). Cell type and time point are not known. The rearrangement joins TRBV20-1 to TRBJ2-5, with D perhaps matching TRBD1 or TRBD2 (7 bases each). The CDR3 coding sequence is TGCAGTGCGCAAGGCAGGGGGGGTCGATATGAGACCCAGTACTTC. Translated: CSAQGRGGRYETQYF.